The rows below give T cell receptor beta chains drawn from one sample of a study of cytomegalovirus exposure and HLA in healthy donors. Using immunoSEQ multiplex PCR, the repertoire was profiled, and TCRdb retains in-frame clones only, with some absent. The sample shows approximately 190,000 clones, about 80% of them seen only once. Sequencing used PBMCs. The receptors come from a man aged 18 to 30 in good health and CMV-seropositive. The CDR3 runs from the conserved cysteine through the conserved F or W. The D gene is left open where the match is weak. Size values are once, few and many counts, or a class for expanded clones, and some rows have none.

clone size | J gene | D gene | V gene | CDR3 DNA | CDR3 protein
NA | TRBJ1-2 | NA | TRBV4-1 | TGCGCCAGCAGCCAATGGCAGGGCGCGAACTATGGCTACACCTTC | CASSQWQGANYGYTF
NA | TRBJ2-7 | TRBD1 | TRBV4-1 | TGCGCCAGCAGCCAAGACTTGTACGGACAGGGCTCCTACGAGCAGTACTTC | CASSQDLYGQGSYEQYF
NA | TRBJ2-7 | NA | TRBV14 | TGTGCCAGCAGCCAATCCCAATCAAAGTACTTC | CASSQSQSKYF
NA | TRBJ1-1 | NA | TRBV9 | TGTGCCAGCAGCGTAGGTGGGGGCAGCAACACTGAAGCTTTCTTT | CASSVGGGSNTEAFF
NA | TRBJ2-3 | TRBD2 | TRBV7-6 | TGTGCCAGCAGCTTGAGGGCTAGCGGGATCACAGATACGCAGTATTTT | CASSLRASGITDTQYF
NA | TRBJ2-3 | NA | TRBV15 | TGTGCCACCAACGACAGGTCCTGGGAAGATACGCAGTATTTT | CATNDRSWEDTQYF
once | TRBJ2-1 | NA | TRBV7-6 | TGTGCCAGCAGCTTAGGGGGGGGGCGAAACAATGAGCAGTTCTTC | CASSLGGGRNNEQFF
NA | TRBJ2-5 | NA | TRBV27 | TGTGCCAGCAGTCACCTGGCGGGGTCAGAGACCCAGTACTTC | CASSHLAGSETQYF
once | TRBJ2-3 | TRBD2 | TRBV27 | TGTGCCAGCAGTCAACAAGCGGGGGGGAGCACAGATACGCAGTATTTT | CASSQQAGGSTDTQYF
NA | TRBJ2-3 | TRBD1 | TRBV6-5 | TGTGCCAGCAGTGCACAGGGGGCTAGAGATACGCAGTATTTT | CASSAQGARDTQYF
NA | TRBJ1-2 | NA | TRBV10-3 | TGTGCCATCAGTGAACCCCGGCGGGGGTACGGCTACACCTTC | CAISEPRRGYGYTF
few | TRBJ2-2 | TRBD1 | TRBV6-1 | TGTGCCAGCACCCGGACAGGGAAAAACGGGGAGCTGTTTTTT | CASTRTGKNGELFF
NA | TRBJ1-5 | TRBD1 | TRBV7-6 | TGTGCCAGCAGCCAATTAGCAGGGGGCCGCAATCAGCCCCAGCATTTT | CASSQLAGGRNQPQHF
NA | TRBJ2-7 | NA | TRBV5-6 | TGTGCCAGCAGCTACGTTGCCGGGAACCACGAGCAGTACTTC | CASSYVAGNHEQYF
NA | TRBJ1-2 | TRBD1 | TRBV29-1 | TGCAGCGTTGAAGATTGGGGACAGGCTGGATATGGCTACACCTTC | CSVEDWGQAGYGYTF
few | TRBJ2-4 | NA | TRBV2 | TGTGCCAGCAGTGGTCTAGCCAAAAACATTCAGTACTTC | CASSGLAKNIQYF
once | TRBJ2-1 | TRBD1 | TRBV28 | TGTGCCAGCAGCGACGCACAGGGGGCGCGAAATGAGCAGTTCTTC | CASSDAQGARNEQFF
NA | TRBJ2-3 | NA | TRBV9 | TGTGCCAGCAGCGTATACCTAGCGACAGATACGCAGTATTTT | CASSVYLATDTQYF
NA | TRBJ1-4 | NA | TRBV6-5 | TGTGCCAGCAGAAAACAGGGAGGGGGGAATGAAAAACTGTTTTTT | CASRKQGGGNEKLFF
NA | TRBJ2-5 | TRBD2 | TRBV9 | TGTGCCAGCAGCGTAAGCGCTAGCGGGAGAGGTGCGACCCAGTACTTC | CASSVSASGRGATQYF
NA | TRBJ2-6 | NA | TRBV18 | TGTGCCAGCTCACCTACACGGGGCTCTGGGGCCAACGTCCTGACTTTC | CASSPTRGSGANVLTF
NA | TRBJ2-2 | NA | TRBV11-2 | TGTGCCAGCAGCCCTTCCCTCGGGGAGCTGTTTTTT | CASSPSLGELFF
few | TRBJ1-2 | NA | TRBV30 | TGTGCCTGGAGTGTAGGCAGCGCCTATGGCTACACCTTC | CAWSVGSAYGYTF
NA | TRBJ1-2 | NA | TRBV30 | TGTGCCTGGAGTGGGCAGGCACCTACGGGCTACACCTTC | CAWSGQAPTGYTF
NA | TRBJ2-7 | TRBD2 | TRBV28 | TGTGCCAGCAGTTTAGGACGTTTAGGGACTAGCGGGGGTCGCTCCTACGAGCAGTACTTC | CASSLGRLGTSGGRSYEQYF
many | TRBJ1-5 | NA | TRBV11-3 | TGTGCCAGCAGCTTAGAGGGGAGCCAGCCCCAGCATTTT | CASSLEGSQPQHF
NA | TRBJ2-1 | NA | TRBV7-3 | TGTGCCAGCAGCCTCGGGACAATGGGACACAATGAGCAGTTCTTC | CASSLGTMGHNEQFF
NA | TRBJ2-3 | NA | TRBV27 | TGTGCCAGCAGTATAACATCCGGGACACTACTCACAGATACGCAGTATTTT | CASSITSGTLLTDTQYF
NA | TRBJ2-5 | TRBD1 | TRBV2 | TGTGCCAGCAAGTTCCAGGGACAGGACAAAGAGACCCAGTACTTC | CASKFQGQDKETQYF
NA | TRBJ1-5 | NA | TRBV5-6 | TGTGCCAGCAGCTTGGGGCAGGCTTATAGCAATCAGCCCCAGCATTTT | CASSLGQAYSNQPQHF
NA | TRBJ2-7 | NA | TRBV30 | TGTGCCTGGACCACAGGGTCTAGGTACGAGCAGTACTTC | CAWTTGSRYEQYF
NA | TRBJ2-7 | TRBD2 | TRBV5-4 | TGTGCCAGCAGCCCTCCGGGGGTAGCGGGCCTCTCCTACGAGCAGTACTTC | CASSPPGVAGLSYEQYF
NA | TRBJ2-7 | TRBD1 | TRBV15 | TGTGCCACCAGCAGAGACAGGGGGTCCCCCTACGAGCAGTACTTC | CATSRDRGSPYEQYF
once | TRBJ1-1 | NA | TRBV7-2 | TGTGCCAGCAGCTCAGGGCACACTGAAGCTTTCTTT | CASSSGHTEAFF
NA | TRBJ1-2 | NA | TRBV2 | TGTGCCAGCGGGTTCAGGGGATCCTATGGCTACACCTTC | CASGFRGSYGYTF
few | TRBJ2-1 | TRBD1 | TRBV19 | TGTGCCAGTAAAAGGCGACAGGGAGACAATGAGCAGTTCTTC | CASKRRQGDNEQFF
NA | TRBJ2-1 | TRBD2 | TRBV9 | TGTGCCAGCAGCGTCAGACTAGCGGGAGTTCCGAATGAGCAGTTCTTC | CASSVRLAGVPNEQFF
NA | TRBJ2-7 | TRBD2 | TRBV5-1 | TGCGCCAGCAGCTTGGTGGTCGGGAGGGGCTCCTACGAGCAGTACTTC | CASSLVVGRGSYEQYF
NA | TRBJ2-7 | NA | TRBV9 | TGTGCCAGCAGCGTACGGCCGGGGGATGGGTACGAGCAGTACTTC | CASSVRPGDGYEQYF
NA | TRBJ1-1 | NA | TRBV19 | TGTGCCAGCACAGAATTCCCTGAAGCTTTCTTT | CASTEFPEAFF
NA | TRBJ2-1 | TRBD2 | TRBV2 | TGTGCCAGCAGCTTAGCGGGAGGGGGGGAGTTCTTC | CASSLAGGGEFF
few | TRBJ1-4 | TRBD1 | TRBV19 | TGTGCCAGTAGTCCCCCCACAGGGGGGATTAATGAAAAACTGTTTTTT | CASSPPTGGINEKLFF
NA | TRBJ1-5 | NA | TRBV19 | TGTGCCAGTAGTCCCGACAGGAATAATCAGCCCCAGCATTTT | CASSPDRNNQPQHF
NA | TRBJ2-7 | NA | TRBV27 | TGTGCCAGCAGTTCCTACGACACCAACCCCTACGAGCAGTACTTC | CASSSYDTNPYEQYF
NA | TRBJ2-7 | NA | TRBV19 | TGTGCCAGTGGTCCGAGGAGCTCCTACGAGCAGTACTTC | CASGPRSSYEQYF
NA | TRBJ1-2 | TRBD1 | TRBV19 | TGTGCCAGTAGCCGGGACAGTAACTATGGCTACACCTTC | CASSRDSNYGYTF
NA | TRBJ2-2 | TRBD1 | TRBV4-3 | TGCGCCAGCAGCCAAGATGGACAGGGGTTCACCGGGGAGCTGTTTTTT | CASSQDGQGFTGELFF
NA | TRBJ2-7 | TRBD1 | TRBV10-3 | TGTGCCATCAGTGACTGGGACAGGGCCAACGAGCAGTACTTC | CAISDWDRANEQYF
NA | TRBJ1-4 | NA | TRBV4-3 | TGCGCCAGCAGCCTACGCTCGGGGGGTACTGAAAAACTGTTTTTT | CASSLRSGGTEKLFF
NA | TRBJ2-7 | TRBD2 | TRBV27 | TGTGCCAGCAGTTGGGGACTAGGAGGTTACGAGCAGTACTTC | CASSWGLGGYEQYF
NA | TRBJ2-3 | TRBD2 | TRBV4-3 | TGCGCCAGCAGCCAAGAAACTAGCGGGAGTATAGATACGCAGTATTTT | CASSQETSGSIDTQYF
NA | TRBJ2-7 | NA | TRBV5-1 | TGCGCCAGCAGCCCCGGAGGGGGGAGGGCCGCCGAGCAGTACTTC | CASSPGGGRAAEQYF
NA | TRBJ1-5 | TRBD1 | TRBV7-2 | TGTGCCAGCAGCTTAGACAGGGGAGGCAATCAGCCCCAGCATTTT | CASSLDRGGNQPQHF
NA | TRBJ2-1 | TRBD2 | TRBV4-3 | TGCGCCAGCAGCCTAGGCGGCGGTGGAGAGCGGGGCAATGAGCAGTTCTTC | CASSLGGGGERGNEQFF
NA | TRBJ1-3 | TRBD1 | TRBV2 | TGTGCCAGCAGCCGGGACAGCTCTGGAAACACCATATATTTT | CASSRDSSGNTIYF
NA | TRBJ1-5 | NA | TRBV11-2 | TGTGCCAGCAGCCCGGGGGGGCATCAGCCCCAGCATTTT | CASSPGGHQPQHF
few | TRBJ1-4 | TRBD1 | TRBV25-1 | TGTGCCAGCAGTGTAGGGGGCGAAAAACTGTTTTTT | CASSVGGEKLFF
NA | TRBJ1-1 | NA | TRBV11-1 | TGTGCCAGCAGCTTTAAGAACACTGAAGCTTTCTTT | CASSFKNTEAFF
NA | TRBJ2-7 | TRBD2 | TRBV6-1 | TGTGCCAGCAGTGAAGAACTAGCGGGTGCCTACGAGCAGTACTTC | CASSEELAGAYEQYF